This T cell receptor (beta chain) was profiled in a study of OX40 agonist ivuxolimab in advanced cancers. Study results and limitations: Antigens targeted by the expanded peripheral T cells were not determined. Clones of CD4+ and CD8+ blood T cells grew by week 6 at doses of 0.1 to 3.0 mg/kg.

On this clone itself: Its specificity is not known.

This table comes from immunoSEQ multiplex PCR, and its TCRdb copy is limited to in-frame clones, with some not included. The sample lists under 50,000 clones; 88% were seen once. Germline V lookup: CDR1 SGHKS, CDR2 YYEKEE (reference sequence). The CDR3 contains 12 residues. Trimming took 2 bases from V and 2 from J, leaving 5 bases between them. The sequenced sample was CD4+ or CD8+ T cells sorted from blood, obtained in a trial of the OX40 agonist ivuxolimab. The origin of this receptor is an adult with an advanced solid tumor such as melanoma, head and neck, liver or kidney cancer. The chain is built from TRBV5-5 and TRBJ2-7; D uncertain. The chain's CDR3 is CASSLETYEQYF. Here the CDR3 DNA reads TGTGCCAGCAGCTTAGAAACCTACGAGCAGTACTTC.